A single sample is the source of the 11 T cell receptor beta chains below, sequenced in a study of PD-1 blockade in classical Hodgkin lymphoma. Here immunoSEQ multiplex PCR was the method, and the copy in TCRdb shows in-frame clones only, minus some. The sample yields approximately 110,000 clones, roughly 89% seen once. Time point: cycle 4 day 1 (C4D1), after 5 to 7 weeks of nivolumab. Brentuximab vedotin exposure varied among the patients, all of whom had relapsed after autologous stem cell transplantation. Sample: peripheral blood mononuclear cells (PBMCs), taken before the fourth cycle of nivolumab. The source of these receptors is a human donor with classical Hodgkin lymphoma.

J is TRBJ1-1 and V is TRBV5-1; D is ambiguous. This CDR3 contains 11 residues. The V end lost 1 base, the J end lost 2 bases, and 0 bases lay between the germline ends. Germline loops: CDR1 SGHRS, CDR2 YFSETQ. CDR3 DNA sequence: TGCGCCAGCAGCTTGAACACTGAAGCTTTCTTT. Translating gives CASSLNTEAFF.

The CDR3 region is CASSRTGMGYTF. The CDR3 coding sequence is TGTGCCAGTAGTAGGACAGGGATGGGCTACACCTTC. The chain links TRBV19 to TRBJ1-2, with 8 bases aligning to TRBD1. CDR3 length: 12 residues. Germline V CDR1 and CDR2: LNHDA, SQIVND (reference sequence). The trim removed 4 bases at V and 8 bases at J, leaving 3 bases unmatched.

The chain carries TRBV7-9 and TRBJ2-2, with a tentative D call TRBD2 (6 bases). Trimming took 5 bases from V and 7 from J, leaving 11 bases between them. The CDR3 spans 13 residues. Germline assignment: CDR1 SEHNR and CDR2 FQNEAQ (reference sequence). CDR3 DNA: TGTGCCAGCAGCCCCGGGGAGGTCGGGGAGCTGTTTTTT. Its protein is CASSPGEVGELFF.

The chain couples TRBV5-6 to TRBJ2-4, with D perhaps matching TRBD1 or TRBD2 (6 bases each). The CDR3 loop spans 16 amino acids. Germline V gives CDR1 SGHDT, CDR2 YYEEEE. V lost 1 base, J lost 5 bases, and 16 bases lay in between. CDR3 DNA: TGTGCCAGCAGCTTGATAATTGGGGGGCACGAAAACATTCAGTACTTC. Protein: CASSLIIGGHENIQYF. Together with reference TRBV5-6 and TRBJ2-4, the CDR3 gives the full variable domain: DAGVTQSPTHLIKTRGQQVTLRCSPKSGHDTVSWYQQALGQGPQFIFQYYEEEERQRGNFPDRFSGHQFPNYSSELNVNALLLGDSALYLCASSLIIGGHENIQYFGAGTRLSVL.

CDR3: CASSKEVSWPPYGYTF. In DNA, the CDR3 is TGTGCCAGCAGCAAAGAAGTATCCTGGCCACCATATGGCTACACCTTC. The chain is built from TRBV6-4 and TRBJ1-2, with D unclear. With 6 bases removed from V and 5 bases from J, the gap between germline ends came to 22 bases. The CDR3 extends over 16 amino acids. Germline values: CDR1 MRHNA, CDR2 SNTAGT.

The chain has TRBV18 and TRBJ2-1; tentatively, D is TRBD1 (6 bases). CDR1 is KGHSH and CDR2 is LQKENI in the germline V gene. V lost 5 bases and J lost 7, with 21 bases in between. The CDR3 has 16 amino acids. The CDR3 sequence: CASSELGARTRNEQFF. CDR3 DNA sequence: TGTGCCAGCTCAGAGTTGGGGGCGCGCACTAGGAATGAGCAGTTCTTC.

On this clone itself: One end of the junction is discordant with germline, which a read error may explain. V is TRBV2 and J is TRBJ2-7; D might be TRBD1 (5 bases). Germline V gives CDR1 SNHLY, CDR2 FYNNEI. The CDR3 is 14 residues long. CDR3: CASSVSPNEGAGVF. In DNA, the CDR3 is TGTGCCAGCAGTGTATCCCCCAATGAAGGGGCTGGGGTATTC. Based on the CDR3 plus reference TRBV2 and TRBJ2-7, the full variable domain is EPEVTQTPSHQVTQMGQEVILRCVPISNHLYFYWYRQILGQKVEFLVSFYNNEISEKSEIFDDQFSVERPDGSNFTLKIRSTKLEDSAMYFCASSVSPNEGAGVFGPGTRLTVT.

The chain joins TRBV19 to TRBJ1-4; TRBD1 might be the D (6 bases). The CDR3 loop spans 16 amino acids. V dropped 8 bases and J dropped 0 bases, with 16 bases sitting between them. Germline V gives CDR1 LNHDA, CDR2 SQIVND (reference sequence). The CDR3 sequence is CASSGAGVPTNEKLFF. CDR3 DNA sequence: TGTGCCAGTTCCGGCGCAGGGGTCCCAACTAATGAAAAACTGTTTTTT.

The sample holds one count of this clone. The CDR3 nucleotides are TGCGCCAGCAGCTTGAATCGTGACGCCCGCTCCTACAATGAGCAGTTCTTC. It codes for CASSLNRDARSYNEQFF. The chain couples TRBV5-1 to TRBJ2-1; no definite D call. CDR1 SGHRS and CDR2 YFSETQ come from the germline V gene. The CDR3 runs to 17 residues. V gave up 1 base and J gave up 0 bases, with 14 bases separating them.

DNA of the CDR3: TGTGCCAGCAGTGACTCCGGGACTAGCGGGAATGATCCCCCCCGAGGCTCCTACAATGAGCAGTTCTTC. Amino acid sequence: CASSDSGTSGNDPPRGSYNEQFF. The J gene is TRBJ2-1, the V gene TRBV2, with 13 bases fitting TRBD2. Germline-derived CDR1 and CDR2 are SNHLY and FYNNEI. The CDR3 contains 23 residues. The V gene end was trimmed by 3 bases and the J gene end by 0 bases; junction bases not matched to a gene: 20.

The CDR3 DNA sequence: TGTGCCAGCAGTAAGCGGGACCGGGGGACCCAGTACTTC. Translating gives CASSKRDRGTQYF. This chain joins TRBV27 and TRBJ2-5, with 7 bases fitting TRBD2. The CDR3 runs 13 residues. V was clipped by 5 bases and J by 7 bases; unmatched bases: 7. Germline V gene data show CDR1 as MNHEY and CDR2 as SMNVEV (reference sequence).